These 8 T cell receptor beta chains came from one sample sequenced in a study of T cell responses to AZD1222 COVID-19 vaccine. Sequencing was performed with immunoSEQ multiplex PCR; in TCRdb, only in-frame clones are kept and a portion is missing. The data contain roughly 200,000 clones, roughly 92% of them seen just once; the ten biggest clones take up around 3.7%. Specimen: peripheral blood, collected 28 days after the second AZD1222 dose. These receptors were taken from an adult who received the AZD1222 COVID-19 vaccine.

The chain carries TRBV6-6 and TRBJ1-2, with TRBD1 as a possible D gene (5 bases). The V gene lost 6 bases and the J gene lost 2 bases, with 13 bases spanning the gap. The CDR3 is made up of 14 amino acids. Germline CDR1 MNHNY, CDR2 SVGAGI (reference sequence). DNA of the CDR3: TGTGCCAGCAGACTCCGGGACCTCAACTATGGCTACACCTTC. Its protein is CASRLRDLNYGYTF.

The chain joins TRBV19 to TRBJ1-3; no firm D call. The CDR3 is 13 residues long. Germline V CDR1 and CDR2: LNHDA, SQIVND (reference sequence). V shed 5 bases and J shed 3 bases, with 8 bases lying between them. CDR3 nucleotides: TGTGCCAGTAGTTCTCAATTTGGAAACACCATATATTTT. Amino acid sequence: CASSSQFGNTIYF.

V usage is TRBV6-5 and J usage is TRBJ1-2, with 7 positions matching TRBD1. The V segment lost 2 bases and the J segment 4 bases; nucleotides outside the gene matches: 1. Germline assignment: CDR1 MNHEY and CDR2 SVGAGI. This CDR3 is 13 amino acids long. CDR3 in DNA: TGTGCCAGCAGTTACGAGGGGGCCTATGGCTACACCTTC. It translates to CASSYEGAYGYTF.

This sequence joins TRBV3-1 (or the pseudogene TRBV3-2) and TRBJ1-4; possibly TRBD1 for D (5 bases). The V gene's germline CDR1 is LGHDT and CDR2 YNNKEL (reference sequence). The CDR3 spans 14 residues. Trimming took 2 bases from V and 8 from J, leaving 12 bases between them. The CDR3: CASSQWGEKEKLFF. For the CDR3, the DNA is TGTGCCAGCAGCCAATGGGGGGAAAAGGAAAAACTGTTTTTT.

The V gene is TRBV4-1, the J gene TRBJ2-1; 9 bases are shared with TRBD1. Germline V gene sequence: CDR1 MGHRA, CDR2 YSYEKL. CDR3 length: 16 residues. J was trimmed by 4 bases and V by 4 bases; bases with no gene match: 8. This chain's CDR3 is CASSPGMGQGYNEQFF. CDR3 DNA: TGCGCCAGCAGCCCAGGGATGGGACAGGGATACAATGAGCAGTTCTTC.

The chain combines TRBV10-2 with TRBJ2-3, with a tentative D call TRBD2 (6 bases). The V gene's germline CDR1 is WSHSY and CDR2 SAAADI. The CDR3 is 11 amino acids. V lost 3 bases and J 15 bases, leaving 13 bases between the germline ends. Here the CDR3 reads CASSDGDWCYF. CDR3 bases: TGCGCCAGCAGTGATGGGGACTGGTGTTATTTT.

V usage is TRBV3-1 (or the pseudogene TRBV3-2) and J usage is TRBJ1-5, with D unclear. The CDR3 sequence is 14 residues long. CDR1 is LGHDT, CDR2 YNNKEL, per germline (reference sequence). Between the trimmed V and J ends, which lost 2 bases and 0 bases, there was a span of 5 bases. CDR3 sequence (DNA): TGTGCCAGCAGCCAATACGGTAGCAATCAGCCCCAGCATTTT. Residues: CASSQYGSNQPQHF.

The rearrangement joins TRBV6-6 to TRBJ2-4; 10 nucleotides align to TRBD2. The CDR3 sequence is 13 residues long. The germline V gene encodes CDR1 MNHNY and CDR2 SVGAGI (reference sequence). V shed 9 bases, J shed 5 bases, and the junction held 4 bases outside the gene matches. The CDR3 DNA follows: TGTGCCAGTTACGGACTAGCGGAAAACATTCAGTACTTC. Encoded protein: CASYGLAENIQYF.